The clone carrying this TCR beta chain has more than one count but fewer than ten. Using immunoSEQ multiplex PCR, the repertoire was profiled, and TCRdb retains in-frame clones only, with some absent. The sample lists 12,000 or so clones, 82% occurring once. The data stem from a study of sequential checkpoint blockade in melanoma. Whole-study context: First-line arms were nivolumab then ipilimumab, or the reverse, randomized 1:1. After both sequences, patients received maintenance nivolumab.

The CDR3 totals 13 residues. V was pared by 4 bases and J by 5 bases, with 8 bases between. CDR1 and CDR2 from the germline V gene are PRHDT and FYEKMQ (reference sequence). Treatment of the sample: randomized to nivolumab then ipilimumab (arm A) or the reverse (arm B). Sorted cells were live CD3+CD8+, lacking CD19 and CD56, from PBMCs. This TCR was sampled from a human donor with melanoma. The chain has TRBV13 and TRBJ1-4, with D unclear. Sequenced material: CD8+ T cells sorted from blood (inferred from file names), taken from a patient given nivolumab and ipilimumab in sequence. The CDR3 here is CASSSQENEKLFF. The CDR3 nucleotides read TGTGCCAGCAGCTCCCAGGAAAATGAAAAACTGTTTTTT.